This record concerns one T cell receptor beta chain sequence. Its specificity is not known. These data are taken from a study of cytomegalovirus exposure and HLA in healthy donors. General study findings and limits: In all likelihood, a cluster of highly shared sequence variants was a sequencing artifact.

This CDR3 has 15 amino acids. V was cut by 0 bases and J by 5 bases, with 13 bases left in between. CDR1 SEHNR and CDR2 FQNEAQ come from the germline V gene (reference sequence). The PCR had 60 Vbeta and 13 Jbeta primers. Original processing notes: Unique TCR beta chains totaled some 88 million in a later count, with roughly 10 million of them shared. The table came from immunoSEQ multiplex PCR; TCRdb's copy has only in-frame clones and leaves some out. The V and J calls and clone size come from that table; D and trimming were worked out from the DNA. The sample includes 150,000 to 180,000 clones, approximately 80% seen only once; the top ten take roughly 5.9%.

The chain has TRBV7-9 and TRBJ1-2, with TRBD1 as a possible D gene (5 bases). Sample: PBMCs. This sequence was found in a woman in her forties in good health and CMV-seropositive. The CDR3 sequence is CASSLAAGQFYGYTF. CDR3 DNA sequence: TGTGCCAGCAGCTTAGCGGCGGGGCAGTTTTATGGCTACACCTTC.